This record looks at one T cell receptor (beta chain) sequence and its context. This entry comes from a study of blood T cell repertoires in COVID-19. The CDR3 is 12 amino acids. Germline lookup yields CDR1 LNHDA and CDR2 SQIVND (reference sequence). V gave up 3 bases and J gave up 1 base, with 3 bases separating them. Assay: immunoSEQ multiplex PCR; the TCRdb copy retains only in-frame clones and omits some. Here the sample spans approximately 230,000 clones, roughly 87% being singletons. The sequenced material came from PBMCs or T cells enriched from blood (not recorded which). The chain carries TRBV19 and TRBJ1-1, with no clear D. The TCR was taken from a woman younger than 45 with acute COVID-19. The chain's CDR3 is CASSMRNTEAFF. CDR3 sequence (DNA): TGTGCCAGTAGTATGAGGAACACTGAAGCTTTCTTT.